The 24 T cell receptor beta chains in this list originate from one sample, sequenced in a study of T cells expressing NK-cell markers. TCRdb reprocessed the 5' RACE reads and stores each CDR3 protein as one record, lacking DNA. The clone table shows some 340,000 distinct CDR3 sequences, with the ten largest holding around 4.9%. What was sequenced was blood T cells: a sorted CD56 or NKG2C T cell subset, CD4+ or CD8+ T cells, or bulk PBMC T cells (not recorded which). The origin of the receptors is a man between 18 and 69 years old in good health.

Here the CDR3 reads CASSKDTFGGEAFF. The chain joins TRBV5-1 to TRBJ1-1; there is no DNA to check the TCRdb D call of TRBD1. The germline CDR1 and CDR2 sequences are SGHRS and YFSETQ. This CDR3 contains 14 residues.

V usage is TRBV7-2 and J usage is TRBJ1-4; the D call of TRBD1 rests on TCRdb alone, since no DNA is present to check it. Germline V gene lookup returns CDR1 SGHTA and CDR2 FQGNSA. This CDR3 has 15 amino acids. The chain's CDR3 is CASSSPRDRGEKLFF.

This sequence joins TRBV5-1 and TRBJ1-4; TCRdb's D gene call, TRBD1, goes unchecked for lack of DNA. This CDR3 is built from 12 residues. Looked up from germline, CDR1 is SGHRS and CDR2 is YFSETQ. This CDR3 is CASSQGQGKLFF.

This sequence joins TRBV6-5 and TRBJ2-5; checking the TCRdb D call of TRBD1 is not possible without DNA. Germline V gene data show CDR1 as MNHEY and CDR2 as SVGAGI. The CDR3 length is 15 residues. Here the CDR3 reads CASSYNRGGRETQYF.

V usage is TRBV6-2 or TRBV6-3 and J usage is TRBJ2-1; the TCRdb call, TRBD1, lacks DNA for checking. The CDR3 extends over 13 amino acids. Germline V gives CDR1 MNHEY, CDR2 SVGEGT. Here the CDR3 reads CASSEVGRNEQFF.

V and J are TRBV23-1 and TRBJ2-7; TCRdb names TRBD2, which stays unverified in the absence of DNA. TRBV23-1 is sorted into the ORF group, with uncertain function. This CDR3 region has 15 residues. The CDR3 region is CASSQVGPALYEQYF.

The V and J genes are TRBV6-5 and TRBJ2-5; TCRdb proposes TRBD2, but this gene call is untestable without DNA. This CDR3 contains 19 residues. Germline V gene data show CDR1 as MNHEY and CDR2 as SVGAGI. CDR3 loop: CASSYARLAGARGGETQYF.

V usage is TRBV24-1 and J usage is TRBJ2-3; TCRdb proposes TRBD1, but this gene call is untestable without DNA. The germline gives CDR1 KGHDR, CDR2 SFDVKD. CDR3 length equals 15 residues. The CDR3: CATSDPSGFADTQYF.

CDR3 loop: CASSLLSEVGNSPLHF. This chain connects TRBV5-1 to TRBJ1-6; TCRdb reports TRBD1, a call that lacks DNA to check it against. The CDR3 loop spans 16 amino acids. Germline values: CDR1 SGHRS, CDR2 YFSETQ. The entire variable domain, with the rest obtained from reference TRBV5-1 and TRBJ1-6, is as follows: KAGVTQTPRYLIKTRGQQVTLSCSPISGHRSVSWYQQTPGQGLQFLFEYFSETQRNKGNFPGRFSGRQFSNSRSEMNVSTLELGDSALYLCASSLLSEVGNSPLHFGNGTRLTVT.

The chain has TRBV12-3 or TRBV12-4 and TRBJ1-6; TCRdb's assignment of TRBD1 cannot be checked, as there is no DNA. The CDR3 is made up of 15 amino acids. CDR3: CASTPLGQGNSPLHF.

The chain is built from TRBV5-1 and TRBJ2-7; TCRdb indicates TRBD2, and absent DNA this call remains unverified. This CDR3 comprises 15 residues. The V gene's germline CDR1 is SGHRS and CDR2 YFSETQ. CDR3 amino acids: CASGSHSGGAYEQYF.

V gene TRBV3-1 combines with J gene TRBJ2-7; checking the TCRdb D call of TRBD2 is not possible without DNA. The CDR3 consists of 15 residues. The germline gives CDR1 LGHDT, CDR2 YNNKEL (reference sequence). CDR3 in amino acids: CASSQPSGLGYEQYF.

The chain has TRBV7-2 and TRBJ1-2. The CDR3 runs to 13 residues. CDR1 is SGHTA, CDR2 FQGNSA, per germline. CDR3 amino acids: CASSLKVGYGYTF.

This sequence joins TRBV10-3 and TRBJ2-5; there is no DNA to check the TCRdb D call of TRBD1. The CDR3 has 13 residues. Germline loops: CDR1 ENHRY, CDR2 SYGVKD. CDR3 sequence reads: CAIKGDRVETQYF.

V gene TRBV5-1 combines with J gene TRBJ2-3. CDR1 is SGHRS, CDR2 YFSETQ, per germline. This CDR3 comprises 15 residues. CDR3 in amino acids: CASSLVAYGTDTQYF.

The chain's CDR3 is CASSLTFGTGNTGELFF. The chain joins TRBV7-3 to TRBJ2-2; TCRdb's D gene call, TRBD1, goes unchecked for lack of DNA. This CDR3 has 17 amino acids. The V gene's germline CDR1 is SGHTA and CDR2 FQGTGA.

The chain combines TRBV5-1 with TRBJ2-5; without DNA, the TCRdb call of TRBD2 cannot be checked. The CDR3 has 17 amino acids. Germline V CDR1 and CDR2: SGHRS, YFSETQ. CDR3 region: CASSSVSTGGARETQYF.

This sequence joins TRBV11-3 and TRBJ2-3. CDR1 and CDR2 from the germline V gene are SGHNT and YENEEA. The CDR3 is 12 residues long. CDR3 sequence reads: CASSFSPDTQYF.

The chain couples TRBV28 to TRBJ1-2; there is no DNA to check the TCRdb D call of TRBD1. The CDR3 is 14 amino acids. Germline V CDR1 and CDR2: MDHEN, SYDVKM. CDR3 amino acids: CASSYSGSRSGYTF.

The chain has TRBV19 and TRBJ2-7; the TCRdb D gene call, TRBD1, has no DNA to confirm it. The CDR3 covers 16 residues. Germline V gene lookup returns CDR1 LNHDA and CDR2 SQIVND (reference sequence). CDR3 sequence reads: CASSAPGTSSPYEQYF.

The J gene is TRBJ2-6, the V gene TRBV7-8; TCRdb reports TRBD1, a call that lacks DNA to check it against. This CDR3 spans 14 amino acids. CDR1 is SGHVS and CDR2 is FQNEAQ in the germline V gene. The chain's CDR3 is CASGTNSGANVLTF. Full variable domain (missing parts from reference TRBV7-8 and TRBJ2-6): GAGVSQSPRYKVAKRGQDVALRCDPISGHVSLFWYQQALGQGPEFLTYFQNEAQLDKSGLPSDRFFAERPEGSVSTLKIQRTQQEDSAVYLCASGTNSGANVLTFGAGSRLTVL.

The V call is TRBV27, the J call TRBJ2-1; TCRdb picks TRBD1, but there is no DNA to check that call. The CDR3 totals 16 residues. Germline V gene sequence: CDR1 MNHEY, CDR2 SMNVEV (reference sequence). The CDR3 loop reads CASSQRLKGVIDEQFF.

The chain employs TRBV24-1 and TRBJ2-3; no DNA is available, so the TRBD1 call from TCRdb remains unchecked. The CDR3 length is 15 residues. In germline, CDR1 is KGHDR, CDR2 SFDVKD. The CDR3 sequence is CATSDVGQGTDTQYF.

The rearrangement joins TRBV28 to TRBJ2-7; the D call of TRBD1 rests on TCRdb alone, since no DNA is present to check it. Per germline, CDR1 MDHEN and CDR2 SYDVKM. This CDR3 is built from 13 residues. CDR3 region: CASRHRQGYEQYF.